This T cell receptor (beta chain) comes out of a study of identical twins. The study, taken as a whole, reports: Abundant cord blood beta clonotypes carried fewer insertions; memory repertoires showed none. Out-of-frame sharing of TCR alpha in monozygotic twins was underestimated by models. For zero-insertion analyses, partial confounding could come from invariant MAIT and iNKT cells.

This CDR3 spans 14 amino acids. Trimming removed 6 bases from V and 8 bases from J, with 17 bases in between. The germline V gene has CDR1 LNHDA and CDR2 SQIVND (reference sequence). This clonotype was counted a few times. Its antigen is currently unknown. TCRdb re-called the 5' RACE reads through MiXCR, storing one row per CDR3 protein. The profile shows approximately 680,000 distinct CDR3 sequences, roughly 7.1% of them singletons. The sample was also reused in another study, on yellow fever vaccine responses in identical twins. In that study: Twins showed a vaccine T cell response that reportedly seemed partly convergent, partly personalized.

This chain connects TRBV19 to TRBJ1-5; D is uncertain. The receptor's source is a woman under 30 in good health. Sequencing was done on a sample of PBMCs. The CDR3 DNA sequence: TGTGCCAGTAGGGATTTCGACGGGGTTGAGCCCCAGCATTTT. Protein: CASRDFDGVEPQHF.